This is a list of T cell receptor beta chains from one sample in a study of beta chain features in type 1 diabetes. Assay: immunoSEQ multiplex PCR; the TCRdb copy retains only in-frame clones and omits some. The sample lists a few hundred thousand clones; roughly 12% were seen once. Sequencing used naive CD4+ T cells from blood. The receptors originated from a woman under 30 with type 1 diabetes. Each CDR3 is given with its conserved first and last residue. D genes are given only for firm matches. Rows may omit the clone size; those that give it use once, few, many or a size class.

>TRBV11-2|-|TRBJ1-1|-
TGTGCCAGCAGCTTACAGACTGAAGCTTTCTTT
CASSLQTEAFF
>TRBV9|-|TRBJ2-7|-
TGTGCCAGCAGCGTAGGGGGCAATCCCTTGGTCAACTACGAGCAGTACTTC
CASSVGGNPLVNYEQYF
>TRBV19|-|TRBJ2-7|-
TGTGCCAGTAGGAGACAGGCCGACTCCTACGAGCAGTACTTC
CASRRQADSYEQYF
>TRBV15|-|TRBJ1-2|-
TGTGCCACCAGCTCCGAGAGGGGGGGAGGGTTCTATGGCTACACCTTC
CATSSERGGGFYGYTF
>TRBV18|TRBD1|TRBJ2-7|few
TGTGCCAGCTCACCGGGACAGAACTCCTACGAGCAGTACTTC
CASSPGQNSYEQYF
>TRBV28|-|TRBJ2-5|once
TGTGCCAGCCAAACAGCACAAGAGACCCAGTACTTC
CASQTAQETQYF
>TRBV10-2|TRBD2|TRBJ2-1|few
TGCGCCAGCTGCCCAATTAGCGGGAGAACCTCGGATGAGCAGTTCTTC
CASCPISGRTSDEQFF
>TRBV11-2|-|TRBJ1-5|-
TGTGCCAGCAGCCTCGATCTGGCCCCCAATAGCAATCAGCCCCAGCATTTT
CASSLDLAPNSNQPQHF
>TRBV30|-|TRBJ2-3|few
TGTGCCTGGAGTGTGGGGGGAGGCACAGATACGCAGTATTTT
CAWSVGGGTDTQYF
>TRBV7-3|-|TRBJ2-3|few
TGTGCCAGCAGCTTGTCAGGGGTAATAGATACGCAGTATTTT
CASSLSGVIDTQYF
>TRBV5-4|-|TRBJ1-2|few
TGTGCCAGCACCACTCCGGACAGCAGGTCTGGCTACACCTTC
CASTTPDSRSGYTF
>TRBV25-1|-|TRBJ2-1|-
TGTGCCAGCAGGGACAGTTCCTACAATGAGCAGTTCTTC
CASRDSSYNEQFF
>TRBV5-1|-|TRBJ2-1|-
TGCGCCAGCGCAGTATCCGCTGACTACAATGAGCAGTTCTTC
CASAVSADYNEQFF
>TRBV30|-|TRBJ1-1|few
TGTGCCTGGACCGTACAGGGCTTACCACAAGCTTTCTTT
CAWTVQGLPQAFF
>TRBV5-4|-|TRBJ2-1|few
TGTGCCAGCAGCTTGTCAGGTTCGGGATACTCCTACAATGAGCAGTTCTTC
CASSLSGSGYSYNEQFF
>TRBV28|TRBD1|TRBJ2-7|-
TGTGCCAGCCTAGAGACAGGGTACCACGAGCAGTACTTC
CASLETGYHEQYF
>TRBV28|-|TRBJ2-4|-
TGTGCCACCCTAAAATCCGGGACAAACGCCAAAAACATTCAGTACTTC
CATLKSGTNAKNIQYF
>TRBV5-1|TRBD2|TRBJ2-1|few
TGCGCCAGCAGCTTGGTCCCGGGGGGGAATTACAATGAGCAGTTCTTC
CASSLVPGGNYNEQFF
>TRBV15|-|TRBJ1-1|-
TGTGCCACCAGAAGGACTGAGAACACTGAAGCTTTCTTT
CATRRTENTEAFF
>TRBV7-2|TRBD2|TRBJ2-1|few
TGTGCCAGCAGCACTGGACTAGTCTATCGCAATGAGCAGTTCTTC
CASSTGLVYRNEQFF
>TRBV7-2|-|TRBJ2-7|few
TGTGCCAGCAGCTTAGCCCAAGCGGAAGAGCAGTACTTC
CASSLAQAEEQYF
>TRBV7-2|-|TRBJ2-2|-
TGTGCCAGCAGCTTGAGTCTCGGGGAGCTGTTTTTT
CASSLSLGELFF
>TRBV30|TRBD1|TRBJ1-1|few
TGTGCCTGGGCCCGGGACAGGGACACTGAAGCTTTCTTT
CAWARDRDTEAFF
>TRBV18|-|TRBJ2-1|once
TGTGCCAGCTCACTACAGGGTGTCTCCTACAATGAGCAGTTCTTC
CASSLQGVSYNEQFF
>TRBV18|TRBD2|TRBJ2-1|few
TGTGCCAGCTCACCGCGGACTAGCGGGTACAATGAGCAGTTCTTC
CASSPRTSGYNEQFF
>TRBV9|TRBD2|TRBJ2-7|-
TGTGCCAGCAGCGTAGGCGGGAGGGGGTACGAGCAGTACTTC
CASSVGGRGYEQYF
>TRBV7-2|-|TRBJ1-1|-
TGTGCCAGCAGCTTACTCCGGAGCGACACTGAAGCTTTCTTT
CASSLLRSDTEAFF
>TRBV28|-|TRBJ1-2|-
TGTGCCAGCAGTCCACGGACTTATGGCTACACCTTC
CASSPRTYGYTF
>TRBV7-6|TRBD2|TRBJ2-1|-
TGTGCCAGCGGACCTCCGGGACTAGCGGGAGACAATGAGCAGTTCTTC
CASGPPGLAGDNEQFF
>TRBV29-1|-|TRBJ1-2|few
TGCAGCGTTAAGCGGGTCGGGGGCTACACCTTC
CSVKRVGGYTF